This TCR beta chain was sequenced for a study of low-dose radiotherapy and immunotherapy resistance in tumors. J was trimmed by 7 bases and V by 3 bases; bases with no gene match: 17. The CDR3 is 18 residues long. CDR1 and CDR2 (germline): SGHDN, FVKESK. Points on this clonotype: A far larger clone is one base from this, pointing to a likely read error.

As for time point: before trial treatment. Treatment of the donors consisted of nivolumab and ipilimumab (plus aspirin, low-dose cyclophosphamide and low-dose radiotherapy). Alpha- and beta-chain coverage of first-strand cDNA came from TRAV- and TRBV-specific primers. TCRs underwent 15 to 25 PCR cycles of amplification with a constant-region primer and V-primer adapter. TCRdb reprocessed the reads with MiXCR, giving one entry per CDR3 protein. The repertoire holds around 83,000 distinct CDR3 sequences, with approximately 19% as singletons. The sequencing used PBMCs, collected before treatment. This chain connects TRBV14 to TRBJ2-7; the match to TRBD1 covers 11 bases. The source of this sequence is a male donor with prostate cancer. CDR3 region: CASSHRTGGSGSGNEQYF. The CDR3 coding sequence is TGTGCCAGCAGCCATAGGACAGGGGGCAGCGGTAGCGGCAATGAGCAGTACTTC.